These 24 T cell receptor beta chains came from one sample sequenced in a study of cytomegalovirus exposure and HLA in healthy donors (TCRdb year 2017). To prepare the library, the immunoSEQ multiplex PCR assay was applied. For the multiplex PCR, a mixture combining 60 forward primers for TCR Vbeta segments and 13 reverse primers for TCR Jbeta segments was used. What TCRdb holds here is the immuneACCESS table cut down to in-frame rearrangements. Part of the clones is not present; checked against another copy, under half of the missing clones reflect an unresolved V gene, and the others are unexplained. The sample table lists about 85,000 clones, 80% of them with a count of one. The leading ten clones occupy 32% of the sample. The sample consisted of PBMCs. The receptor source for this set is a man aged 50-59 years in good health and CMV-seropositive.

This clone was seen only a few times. DNA of the CDR3: TGTGCCATCAGTGGAGGAGCAGGACAGTTGACCTACGAGCAGTACTTC. Translation: CAISGGAGQLTYEQYF. The V gene is TRBV10-3, the J gene TRBJ2-7; TRBD1 is a possible D gene (6 bases). CDR3 length: 16 residues. Germline assignment: CDR1 ENHRY and CDR2 SYGVKD. The ends were cut back, 4 bases at V and 2 bases at J, with 18 bases in the middle.

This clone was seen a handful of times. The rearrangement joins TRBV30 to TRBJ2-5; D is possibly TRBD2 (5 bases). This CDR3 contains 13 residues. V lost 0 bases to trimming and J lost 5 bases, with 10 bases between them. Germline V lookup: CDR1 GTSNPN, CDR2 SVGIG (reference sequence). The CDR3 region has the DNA TGTGCCTGGAGTGTCGGAGGCTGGGAGACCCAGTACTTC. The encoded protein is CAWSVGGWETQYF.

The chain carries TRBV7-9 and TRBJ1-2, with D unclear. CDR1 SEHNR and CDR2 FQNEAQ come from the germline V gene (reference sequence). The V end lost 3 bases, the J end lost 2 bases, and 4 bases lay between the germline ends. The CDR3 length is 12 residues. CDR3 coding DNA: TGTGCCAGCAGCTTCCAGAACTATGGCTACACCTTC. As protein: CASSFQNYGYTF.

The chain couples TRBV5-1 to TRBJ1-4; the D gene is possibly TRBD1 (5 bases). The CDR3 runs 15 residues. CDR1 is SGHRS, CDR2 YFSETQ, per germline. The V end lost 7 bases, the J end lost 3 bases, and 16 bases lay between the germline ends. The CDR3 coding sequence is TGCGCCAGCTCCCAGGGCGGGGATCCTAATGAAAAACTGTTTTTT. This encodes CASSQGGDPNEKLFF.

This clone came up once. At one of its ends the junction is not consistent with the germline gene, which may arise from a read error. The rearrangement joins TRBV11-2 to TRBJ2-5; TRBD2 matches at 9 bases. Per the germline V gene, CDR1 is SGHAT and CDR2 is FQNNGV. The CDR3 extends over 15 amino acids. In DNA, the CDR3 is TGTGCCAACAGCTTTAGCGGGAGCGCCCAAGAGACCCAGTACTTC. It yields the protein CANSFSGSAQETQYF.

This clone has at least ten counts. The CDR3 region is CAWSDYGPYNEQFF. DNA for the CDR3: TGTGCCTGGAGTGATTACGGTCCCTACAATGAGCAGTTCTTC. The gene calls are TRBV30 and TRBJ2-1; D not certain. Germline CDR1 GTSNPN, CDR2 SVGIG (reference sequence). V lost 1 base and J lost 2, with 9 bases in between. The CDR3 loop spans 14 amino acids.

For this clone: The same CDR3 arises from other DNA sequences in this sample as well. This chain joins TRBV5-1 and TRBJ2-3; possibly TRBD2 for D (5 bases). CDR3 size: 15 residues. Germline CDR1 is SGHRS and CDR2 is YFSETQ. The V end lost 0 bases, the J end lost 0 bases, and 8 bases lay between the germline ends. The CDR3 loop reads CASSLDGGSTDTQYF. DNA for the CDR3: TGCGCCAGCAGCTTGGACGGCGGGAGCACAGATACGCAGTATTTT.

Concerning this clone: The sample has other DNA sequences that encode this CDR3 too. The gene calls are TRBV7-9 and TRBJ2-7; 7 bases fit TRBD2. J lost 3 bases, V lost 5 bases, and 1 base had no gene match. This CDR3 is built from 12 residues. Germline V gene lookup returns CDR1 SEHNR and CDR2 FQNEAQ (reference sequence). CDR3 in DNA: TGTGCCAGCAGCCGGGGGGTCTACGAGCAGTACTTC. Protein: CASSRGVYEQYF.

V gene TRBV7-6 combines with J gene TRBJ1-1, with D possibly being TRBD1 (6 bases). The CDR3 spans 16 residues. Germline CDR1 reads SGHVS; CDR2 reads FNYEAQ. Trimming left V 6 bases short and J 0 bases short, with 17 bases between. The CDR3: CASSSDSSHMNTEAFF. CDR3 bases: TGTGCCAGCAGTTCGGACAGTAGTCATATGAACACTGAAGCTTTCTTT.

The CDR3 here is CASSPGLAGEQYF. The CDR3 DNA sequence: TGTGCCAGCAGCCCGGGACTAGCGGGAGAGCAGTACTTC. The chain combines TRBV7-2 with TRBJ2-5; 14 positions match TRBD2. CDR3 length equals 13 residues. Trimming removed 5 bases from V and 11 bases from J; junction bases left unmatched: 4. Germline CDR1 is SGHTA and CDR2 is FQGNSA.

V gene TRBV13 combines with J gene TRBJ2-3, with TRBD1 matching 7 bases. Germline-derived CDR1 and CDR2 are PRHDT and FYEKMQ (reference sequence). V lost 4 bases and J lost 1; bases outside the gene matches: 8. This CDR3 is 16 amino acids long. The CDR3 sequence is CASSSYSGQGTDTQYF. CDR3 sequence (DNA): TGTGCCAGCAGCTCATACTCTGGACAGGGCACAGATACGCAGTATTTT.

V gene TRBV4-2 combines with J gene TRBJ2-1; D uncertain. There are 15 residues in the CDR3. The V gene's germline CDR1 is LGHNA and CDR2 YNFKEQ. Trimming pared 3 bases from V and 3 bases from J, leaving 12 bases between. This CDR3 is CASSHPGSNYNEQFF. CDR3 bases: TGTGCCAGCAGCCACCCGGGTTCCAACTACAATGAGCAGTTCTTC.

CDR3 coding DNA: TGTGCCAGCAGCTTACCGAGAACCAATAACTATGGCTACACCTTC. Encoded protein: CASSLPRTNNYGYTF. The chain links TRBV7-9 to TRBJ1-2; D is undetermined. The CDR3 runs 15 residues. V shed 2 bases and J shed 1 base, with 11 bases lying between them. CDR1 and CDR2 (germline): SEHNR, FQNEAQ (reference sequence).

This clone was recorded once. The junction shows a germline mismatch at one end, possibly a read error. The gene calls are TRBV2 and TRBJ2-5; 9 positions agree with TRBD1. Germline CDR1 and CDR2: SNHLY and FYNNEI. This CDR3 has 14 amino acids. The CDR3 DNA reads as TGTGCCGGCAGCCAATATGACAGGGGGGAGACCCAGTACTTC. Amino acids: CAGSQYDRGETQYF.

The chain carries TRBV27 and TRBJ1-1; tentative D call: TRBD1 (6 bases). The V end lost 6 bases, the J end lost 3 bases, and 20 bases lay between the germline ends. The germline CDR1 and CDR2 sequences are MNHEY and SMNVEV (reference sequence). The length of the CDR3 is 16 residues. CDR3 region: CASRIQGLGGYTEAFF. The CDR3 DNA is TGTGCCAGCAGAATACAGGGTTTGGGGGGGTACACTGAAGCTTTCTTT.

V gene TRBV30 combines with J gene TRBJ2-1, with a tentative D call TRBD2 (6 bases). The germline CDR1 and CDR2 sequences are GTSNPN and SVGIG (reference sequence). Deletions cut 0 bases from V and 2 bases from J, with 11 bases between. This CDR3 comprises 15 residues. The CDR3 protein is CAWSVLPGAYNEQFF. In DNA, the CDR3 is TGTGCCTGGAGTGTACTACCGGGGGCCTACAATGAGCAGTTCTTC.

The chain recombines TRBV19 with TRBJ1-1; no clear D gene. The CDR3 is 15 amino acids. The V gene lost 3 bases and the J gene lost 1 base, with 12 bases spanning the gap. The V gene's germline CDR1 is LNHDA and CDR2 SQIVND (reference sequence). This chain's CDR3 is CASSMRYGANTEAFF. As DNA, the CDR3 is TGTGCCAGTAGTATGAGATACGGAGCGAACACTGAAGCTTTCTTT.

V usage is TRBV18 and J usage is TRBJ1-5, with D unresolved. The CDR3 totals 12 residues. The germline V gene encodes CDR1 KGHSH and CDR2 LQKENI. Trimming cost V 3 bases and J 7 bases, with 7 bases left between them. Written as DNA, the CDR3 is TGTGCCAGCTCACCGGCGGGACAGCCCCAGCATTTT. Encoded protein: CASSPAGQPQHF.

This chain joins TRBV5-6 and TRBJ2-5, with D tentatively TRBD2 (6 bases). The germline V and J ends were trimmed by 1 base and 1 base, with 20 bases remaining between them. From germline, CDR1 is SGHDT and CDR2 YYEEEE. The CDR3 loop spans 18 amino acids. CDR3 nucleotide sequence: TGTGCCAGCAGCTTGAGGGCGGGGTTTATCCCGAGCCAAGAGACCCAGTACTTC. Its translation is CASSLRAGFIPSQETQYF.

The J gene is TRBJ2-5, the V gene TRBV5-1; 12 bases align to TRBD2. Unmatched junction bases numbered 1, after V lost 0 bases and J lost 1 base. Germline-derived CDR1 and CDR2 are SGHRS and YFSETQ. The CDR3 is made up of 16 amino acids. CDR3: CASSLEGLAGQETQYF. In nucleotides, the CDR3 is TGCGCCAGCAGCTTGGAGGGACTAGCGGGCCAAGAGACCCAGTACTTC.

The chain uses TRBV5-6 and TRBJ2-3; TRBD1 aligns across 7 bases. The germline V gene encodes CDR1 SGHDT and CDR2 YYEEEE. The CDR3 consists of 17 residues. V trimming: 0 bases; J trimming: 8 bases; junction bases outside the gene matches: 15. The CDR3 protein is CASSLGNTGARLGTQYF. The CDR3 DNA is TGTGCCAGCAGCTTGGGGAATACAGGGGCCCGACTGGGTACGCAGTATTTT.

In DNA form, the CDR3 reads TGTGCCAGCAGCCCGATCACAGGGCGGAACACTGAAGCTTTCTTT. This gives the protein CASSPITGRNTEAFF. The chain uses TRBV7-6 and TRBJ1-1; maybe TRBD1 (6 bases). CDR1 and CDR2 (germline): SGHVS, FNYEAQ. The CDR3 totals 15 residues. V was shortened by 5 bases and J by 1 base, with 14 bases between the two germline ends.

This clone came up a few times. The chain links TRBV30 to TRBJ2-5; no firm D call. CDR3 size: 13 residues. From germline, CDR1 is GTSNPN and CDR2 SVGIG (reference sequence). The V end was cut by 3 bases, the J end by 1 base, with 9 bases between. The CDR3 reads CAWSRNIQETQYF. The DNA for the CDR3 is TGTGCCTGGAGCAGGAACATCCAAGAGACCCAGTACTTC.

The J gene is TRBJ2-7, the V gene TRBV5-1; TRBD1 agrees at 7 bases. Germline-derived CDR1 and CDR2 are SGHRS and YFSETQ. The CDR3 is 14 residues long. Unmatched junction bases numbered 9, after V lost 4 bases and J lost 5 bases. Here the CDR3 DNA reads TGCGCCAGCAGCCCCGGGACAGAACCAAACGAGCAGTACTTC. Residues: CASSPGTEPNEQYF.